There are many counts of the clone carrying this T cell receptor beta chain. Its antigen remains unidentified. Amplification from RNA transcripts yielded the TCR beta CDR3 regions. HTBI-primed RT-PCR formed the first round, and a multiplex PCR formed the second. TCRdb reprocessed the multiplex PCR reads via MiXCR and lists one record per CDR3 protein. The sample has over a million distinct CDR3 sequences; about two fifths are singletons. Germline V gene lookup returns CDR1 LNHDA and CDR2 SQIVND (reference sequence). V was clipped by 6 bases and J by 2 bases; unmatched bases: 7. This CDR3 is 14 amino acids long. The entry originates in a study of Graves' ophthalmopathy and Graves' hyperthyroidism. The study, taken as a whole, reports: Most thyroid clonotypes with frequency above 0.001 were detected in blood too.

Clinicians made diagnoses from clinical symptoms, serum thyroxine, TRAb, thyroid ultrasound and orbital computed tomography. The clonotype was recovered from an adult man with Graves' hyperthyroidism. The sequenced sample was peripheral blood or thyroid tissue (not recorded which). The rearrangement joins TRBV19 to TRBJ2-7; 7 positions agree with TRBD1. The CDR3 is CASSAGTVTYEQYF. The DNA of the CDR3 is TGTGCCAGTAGCGCCGGGACAGTGACCTACGAGCAGTACTTC.